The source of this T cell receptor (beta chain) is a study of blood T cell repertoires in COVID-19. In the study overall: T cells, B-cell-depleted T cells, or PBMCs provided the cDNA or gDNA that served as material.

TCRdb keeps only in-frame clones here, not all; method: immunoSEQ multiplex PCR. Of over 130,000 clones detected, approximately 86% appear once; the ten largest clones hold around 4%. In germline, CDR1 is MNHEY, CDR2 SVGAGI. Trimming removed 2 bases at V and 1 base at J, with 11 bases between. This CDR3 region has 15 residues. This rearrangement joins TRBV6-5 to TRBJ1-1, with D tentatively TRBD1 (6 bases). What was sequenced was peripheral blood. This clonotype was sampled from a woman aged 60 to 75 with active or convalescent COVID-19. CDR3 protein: CASSYDQQGNTEAFF. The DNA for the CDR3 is TGTGCCAGCAGTTACGATCAACAGGGGAACACTGAAGCTTTCTTT.